These T cell receptor beta chains were read from a single sample in a study of blood T cell repertoires in COVID-19. Sequenced by immunoSEQ multiplex PCR; TCRdb stores in-frame clones only, minus some. Of 150,000 or so clones in the sample, roughly 90% are singletons; the top ten hold roughly 3.9%. The sequenced material came from PBMCs or T cells enriched from blood (not recorded which). Receptors were obtained from a man between 45 and 60 years old who had recovered from COVID-19. CDR3s include the opening cysteine and the closing phenylalanine or tryptophan. Fields, in order: V gene, CDR3 protein.

V: TRBV3-1/TRBV3-2
CDR3: CASSQDWDTKNSPLHF

V: TRBV30
CDR3: CAWSVSGTPRSPLHF

V: TRBV7-6
CDR3: CASSTTGFLSGNTIYF

V: TRBV5-1
CDR3: CASSPTVADLNTIYF

V: TRBV30
CDR3: CAWSVGTASGNTIYF

V: TRBV6-2/TRBV6-3
CDR3: CASSYSRDTTQYF

V: TRBV6-4
CDR3: CASSQGLGVPGELFF

V: TRBV6-2/TRBV6-3
CDR3: CASSWENYGYTF

V: TRBV2
CDR3: CASRRQGNGYTF

V: TRBV5-1
CDR3: CASSLEQGATEAFF

V: TRBV4-1
CDR3: CASSQFAGPGTQYF

V: TRBV28
CDR3: CASRTPGPWEAFF

V: TRBV12-3/TRBV12-4
CDR3: CASNDREFATFF

V: TRBV6-2/TRBV6-3
CDR3: CASSSYVTAGVGGDGELFF

V: TRBV5-4
CDR3: CASSLRTVATNEKLFF

V: TRBV28
CDR3: CASSLREGRTGELFF

V: TRBV19
CDR3: CASSILPGGRAKNIQYF

V: TRBV5-4
CDR3: CASSFRQGAPLYGYTF

V: TRBV9
CDR3: CASSVGSSYGYTF